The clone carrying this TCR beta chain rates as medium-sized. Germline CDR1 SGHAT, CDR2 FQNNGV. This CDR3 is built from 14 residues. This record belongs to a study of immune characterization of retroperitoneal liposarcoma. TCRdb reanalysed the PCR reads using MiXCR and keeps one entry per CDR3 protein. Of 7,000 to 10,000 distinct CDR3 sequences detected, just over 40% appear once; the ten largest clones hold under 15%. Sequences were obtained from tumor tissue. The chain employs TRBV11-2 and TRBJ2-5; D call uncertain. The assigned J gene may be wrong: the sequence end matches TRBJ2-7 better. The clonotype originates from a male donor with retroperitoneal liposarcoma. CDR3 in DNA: TGTGCCAGCAGCTTAATGCCGGACGCCTACGAGCAGTACTTC. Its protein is CASSLMPDAYEQYF.